Presented here are 21 T cell receptor beta chains from one specimen sequenced in a study of blood T cell repertoires in COVID-19. Some clones are missing from TCRdb's copy, which holds only in-frame ones; the method was immunoSEQ multiplex PCR. Among about 230,000 clones listed, about 83% were seen once. Sequencing used peripheral blood. The receptors stem from a woman aged 50 to 60 with acute or convalescent COVID-19.

The rearrangement joins TRBV27 to TRBJ2-7, with D unresolved. The CDR3 has 17 residues. Trimming took 4 bases from V and 2 from J, leaving 21 bases between them. Germline loops: CDR1 MNHEY, CDR2 SMNVEV (reference sequence). The chain's CDR3 is CASSYRPPADFTYEQYF. CDR3 nucleotides: TGTGCCAGCAGTTATCGCCCCCCGGCCGACTTTACCTACGAGCAGTACTTC.

The chain uses TRBV3-1 (or the pseudogene TRBV3-2) and TRBJ1-6; a weak D match, TRBD1 (5 bases). The germline gives CDR1 LGHDT, CDR2 YNNKEL (reference sequence). There are 13 residues in the CDR3. V was pared by 1 base and J by 9 bases, with 7 bases between. The CDR3 nucleotides read TGTGCCAGCAGCCAAGTCGACAGTTCACCCCTCCACTTT. Its translation is CASSQVDSSPLHF.

The rearrangement uses TRBV5-1 and TRBJ2-7; D might be TRBD2 (6 bases). This CDR3 comprises 14 residues. Germline V CDR1 and CDR2: SGHRS, YFSETQ. Trimming pared 4 bases from V and 6 bases from J, leaving 17 bases between. CDR3 DNA: TGCGCCAGCAGCCCTGGGGGGACGCTTACCGAGCAGTACTTC. It yields the protein CASSPGGTLTEQYF.

The gene calls are TRBV24-1 and TRBJ1-2, with a tentative D call TRBD1 (6 bases). The CDR3 runs to 13 residues. Per the germline V gene, CDR1 is KGHDR and CDR2 is SFDVKD. V was clipped by 6 bases and J by 7 bases, with 14 bases between them. The CDR3 spells CATSTAGVSGYTF. The CDR3 region has the DNA TGTGCCACCAGTACAGCAGGGGTGAGTGGCTACACCTTC.

V is TRBV18 and J is TRBJ1-5; D is unclear. With 6 bases removed from V and 5 bases from J, the gap between germline ends came to 11 bases. The CDR3 covers 13 residues. CDR1 is KGHSH, CDR2 LQKENI, per germline. The CDR3 DNA is TGTGCCAGCTCTCGGCTAGTGGATCAGCCCCAGCATTTT. Translating gives CASSRLVDQPQHF.

This clone came up a few times. V and J are TRBV30 and TRBJ1-1; the match to TRBD1 covers 9 bases. The CDR3 is 13 residues long. Germline V CDR1 and CDR2: GTSNPN, SVGIG (reference sequence). The trim removed 4 bases at V and 6 bases at J, leaving 6 bases unmatched. This CDR3 reads CAWIYRGRAEAFF. CDR3 nucleotide sequence: TGTGCCTGGATTTACAGGGGGCGAGCTGAAGCTTTCTTT.

The chain has TRBV28 and TRBJ2-7; D may be TRBD1 (6 bases). There are 13 residues in the CDR3. V was cut by 5 bases and J by 4 bases, with 12 bases left in between. The V gene's germline CDR1 is MDHEN and CDR2 SYDVKM. CDR3 sequence (DNA): TGTGCCAGCAGTCCACCACAGGGTTACGAGCAGTACTTC. This gives the protein CASSPPQGYEQYF.

This sequence joins TRBV6-6 and TRBJ1-1; a weak D match, TRBD1 (6 bases). V was clipped by 4 bases and J by 6 bases, with 21 bases between them. CDR1 is MNHNY, CDR2 SVGAGI, per germline (reference sequence). The CDR3 is made up of 16 amino acids. CDR3 amino acids: CASSLDRSRPGAEAFF. CDR3 nucleotides: TGTGCCAGCAGTTTAGATAGGTCGAGACCAGGGGCTGAAGCTTTCTTT.

The chain is built from TRBV19 and TRBJ1-5; unclear D gene. CDR1 and CDR2 from the germline V gene are LNHDA and SQIVND (reference sequence). The V gene lost 7 bases and the J gene lost 1 base, with 8 bases spanning the gap. This CDR3 comprises 13 residues. CDR3 in DNA: TGTGCCAGTAATTTGGGCAGCAATCAGCCCCAGCATTTT. It is translated as CASNLGSNQPQHF.

The CDR3 DNA is TGTGCCAGCAGCTCCCGGACTAGCGGGAGTTACTTCACAGATACGCAGTATTTT. This sequence encodes CASSSRTSGSYFTDTQYF. V usage is TRBV7-2 and J usage is TRBJ2-3, with TRBD2 identical over 13 bases. Germline assignment: CDR1 SGHTA and CDR2 FQGNSA. V was clipped by 4 bases and J by 2 bases; unmatched bases: 9. The CDR3 covers 18 residues. Using reference TRBV7-2 and TRBJ2-3 for the parts outside the CDR3, the full variable domain is GAGVSQSPSNKVTEKGKDVELRCDPISGHTALYWYRQSLGQGLEFLIYFQGNSAPDKSGLPSDRFSAERTGGSVSTLTIQRTQQEDSAVYLCASSSRTSGSYFTDTQYFGPGTRLTVL.

This rearrangement joins TRBV4-2 to TRBJ2-2; 7 nucleotides agree with TRBD2. The V gene's germline CDR1 is LGHNA and CDR2 YNFKEQ. The CDR3 runs 16 residues. The junction had 4 bases not matched to a gene; V was cut back by 0 bases and J by 3 bases. The CDR3 nucleotides read TGTGCCAGCAGCCAAGATTTCGGGGGGTACACCGGGGAGCTGTTTTTT. Its translation: CASSQDFGGYTGELFF.

This chain connects TRBV5-1 to TRBJ2-5; 8 bases are a match to TRBD1. The CDR3 loop spans 15 amino acids. J was trimmed by 4 bases and V by 0 bases; bases with no gene match: 5. From germline, CDR1 is SGHRS and CDR2 YFSETQ. CDR3 DNA: TGCGCCAGCAGCTTGGGGACAGGGATTCGAGAGACCCAGTACTTC. Translated: CASSLGTGIRETQYF.

The rearrangement links TRBV5-1 to TRBJ1-2; 7 nucleotides agree with TRBD1. The V gene's germline CDR1 is SGHRS and CDR2 YFSETQ. The V and J ends lost 4 bases and 2 bases, in that order; junction bases with no gene match: 5. The CDR3 runs 14 residues. Here the CDR3 DNA reads TGCGCCAGCAGCATTAGGACAGGCAACTATGGCTACACCTTC. Residues: CASSIRTGNYGYTF. Complete variable domain (other parts from reference TRBV5-1 and TRBJ1-2): KAGVTQTPRYLIKTRGQQVTLSCSPISGHRSVSWYQQTPGQGLQFLFEYFSETQRNKGNFPGRFSGRQFSNSRSEMNVSTLELGDSALYLCASSIRTGNYGYTFGSGTRLTVV.

The V gene is TRBV7-9, the J gene TRBJ2-1, with TRBD1 matching 8 bases. Germline V lookup: CDR1 SEHNR, CDR2 FQNEAQ (reference sequence). V shed 5 bases and J 5 bases; nucleotides not matched to a gene: 11. This CDR3 has 16 amino acids. The DNA for the CDR3 is TGTGCCAGCAGCCCCCCCGGGACAGGATTACACAATGAGCAGTTCTTC. Its protein is CASSPPGTGLHNEQFF.

Remarks on this clone: Sequence at one end of the junction differs from germline and may be a read error. The chain recombines TRBV7-7 with TRBJ1-4; TRBD1 aligns across 10 bases. Germline V gene sequence: CDR1 SSHAT, CDR2 FNYEAQ (reference sequence). The CDR3 has 14 amino acids. CDR3 DNA sequence: TGTGCTAGCAGCCCGGGACAGGGGAACGAAAAACTGTTTTTT. Translating it yields CASSPGQGNEKLFF.

This clone was picked up a small number of times. The chain couples TRBV28 to TRBJ1-5; tentatively, D is TRBD1 (5 bases). The CDR3 covers 14 residues. Trimming removed 7 bases from V and 9 bases from J, with 19 bases in between. Germline V gene lookup returns CDR1 MDHEN and CDR2 SYDVKM. The CDR3 spells CASTPGTALRPQHF. The CDR3 DNA reads as TGTGCCAGCACTCCTGGGACTGCCCTGCGGCCCCAGCATTTT.

The V call is TRBV7-9, the J call TRBJ2-3, with D perhaps matching TRBD2 (5 bases). The V end lost 5 bases, the J end lost 2 bases, and 17 bases lay between the germline ends. CDR3 length equals 16 residues. The germline gives CDR1 SEHNR, CDR2 FQNEAQ (reference sequence). The DNA for the CDR3 is TGTGCCAGCAGCATCCCGGACTCATCCCCCACAGATACGCAGTATTTT. This sequence encodes CASSIPDSSPTDTQYF. Combining the CDR3 with reference TRBV7-9 and TRBJ2-3 gives the whole variable domain DTGVSQNPRHKITKRGQNVTFRCDPISEHNRLYWYRQTLGQGPEFLTYFQNEAQLEKSRLLSDRFSAERPKGSFSTLEIQRTEQGDSAMYLCASSIPDSSPTDTQYFGPGTRLTVL.

Regarding this clone: In the same sample, other DNA sequences code for this CDR3. CDR3 sequence: CASSIRQGGYEQYF. The CDR3 DNA follows: TGTGCCAGTAGTATTCGACAGGGTGGCTACGAGCAGTACTTC. The chain links TRBV19 to TRBJ2-7, with 7 bases identical to TRBD1. With 3 bases clipped from V and 3 bases from J, the junction kept 5 bases outside the gene matches. Germline assignment: CDR1 LNHDA and CDR2 SQIVND (reference sequence). The CDR3 runs to 14 residues.

The chain employs TRBV7-9 and TRBJ2-5; possible D gene TRBD1, 6 bases. V lost 1 base, J lost 4 bases, and 10 bases lay in between. Germline V CDR1 and CDR2: SEHNR, FQNEAQ (reference sequence). The CDR3 is made up of 14 amino acids. CDR3 in amino acids: CASSLVVGGETQYF. The DNA of the CDR3 is TGTGCCAGCAGCTTAGTAGTAGGGGGAGAGACCCAGTACTTC.

The rearrangement joins TRBV7-9 to TRBJ2-7, with D perhaps TRBD2 (5 bases). The germline V and J ends were trimmed by 1 base and 3 bases, with 13 bases remaining between them. The CDR3 sequence is 15 residues long. Germline loops: CDR1 SEHNR, CDR2 FQNEAQ (reference sequence). CDR3 residues: CASSLERGSLYEQYF. The CDR3 nucleotides read TGTGCCAGCAGCTTAGAACGGGGTTCCCTCTACGAGCAGTACTTC.

The chain recombines TRBV7-9 with TRBJ2-2; D might be TRBD1 (5 bases). V shed 2 bases and J shed 3 bases, with 10 bases lying between them. The CDR3 loop spans 15 amino acids. Germline assignment: CDR1 SEHNR and CDR2 FQNEAQ (reference sequence). The CDR3 nucleotides are TGTGCCAGCAGCTTACAGGGAAGTGACACCGGGGAGCTGTTTTTT. Its protein product is CASSLQGSDTGELFF.